This is a list of T cell receptor beta chains from one sample in a study of post-analysis software for immune sequencing data. TCRdb recomputed calls from the PCR reads with MiXCR, one row per CDR3 protein. This table has approximately 250,000 distinct CDR3 sequences, 36% appearing once. Sequencing input: blood. The source of these receptors is a girl between 10 and 17 years old with multiple sclerosis. CDR3s include the opening cysteine and the closing phenylalanine or tryptophan. D genes are given only for firm matches. The size entry is marked missing in some rows and otherwise reads once, few, many or a size class.

clone_size | j_call | v_call | d_call | cdr3_aa | cdr3_nt
few | TRBJ1-2 | TRBV20-1 | . | CSARDRLGAVNYGYTF | TGCAGTGCTAGAGATAGGTTAGGGGCCGTTAACTATGGCTACACCTTC
. | TRBJ2-5 | TRBV7-8 | TRBD2 | CASSGTPSGEGETQYF | TGTGCCAGCAGCGGGACTCCTAGCGGGGAGGGAGAGACCCAGTACTTC
. | TRBJ2-6 | TRBV7-9 | . | CASSPKPYQGLGSGANVLTF | TGTGCCAGCAGCCCAAAGCCGTACCAGGGGTTGGGCTCTGGGGCCAACGTCCTGACTTTC
many | TRBJ2-5 | TRBV20-1 | TRBD2 | CSAPGGSGGLLGSQYF | TGCAGTGCCCCCGGTGGTAGCGGGGGACTACTGGGGTCCCAGTACTTC
. | TRBJ1-1 | TRBV12-3/TRBV12-4 | . | CASSRAGTRNTEAFF | TGTGCCAGCAGCCGTGCCGGGACAAGGAACACTGAAGCTTTCTTT
once | TRBJ2-6 | TRBV20-1 | . | CSASHRETGANVLTF | TGCAGTGCTAGCCACAGGGAGACTGGGGCCAACGTCCTGACTTTC
. | TRBJ2-5 | TRBV6-1 | . | CASSEGAPQETQYF | TGTGCCAGCAGTGAGGGGGCCCCACAAGAGACCCAGTACTTC
. | TRBJ1-2 | TRBV29-1 | . | CSVPAGGYGYTF | TGCAGCGTTCCCGCGGGAGGCTATGGCTACACCTTC
many | TRBJ1-2 | TRBV6-5 | . | CAISSTGLYGYTF | TGTGCCATCTCCTCCACAGGGCTCTATGGCTACACCTTC
. | TRBJ1-2 | TRBV5-1 | TRBD1 | CASSWKTGNNYGYTF | TGCGCCAGCAGCTGGAAGACAGGGAATAACTATGGCTACACCTTC